What follows is one T cell receptor beta chain and its context. The CDR3 is 13 residues long. V was shortened by 0 bases and J by 4 bases, with 7 bases between the two germline ends. Germline CDR1 and CDR2: SGHNT and YYREEE (reference sequence). In the authors' workflow: Reference gene primer amplification yielded estimated nucleated cell counts. Assay used: immunoSEQ multiplex PCR; TCRdb lists only in-frame clones, some missing. V, J and clone size are taken as reported in that table, and D and trimming were inferred from the DNA itself. Found here are over 150,000 clones, more than 75% of them singletons; the top ten hold about 4.9%. This entry is derived from a study of blood T cell repertoires in COVID-19. Study overall: There were acute and convalescent COVID-19 samples, and they came from the United States, Italy and Spain. Nucleic acid was either cDNA or gDNA, and it came from T cells, B-cell-depleted T cells, or PBMCs.

Seattle patient enrollment occurred during active infection, with longitudinal follow-up thereafter. The chain employs TRBV5-4 and TRBJ1-1; no clear D. The source is a man aged 18 to 29 with COVID-19, enrolled during active disease. The sequenced material came from peripheral blood. CDR3 amino acids: CASSLDGGTEAFF. Written as DNA, the CDR3 is TGTGCCAGCAGCTTGGACGGTGGCACTGAAGCTTTCTTT. Filled out from reference TRBV5-4 and TRBJ1-1, the complete variable domain reads ETGVTQSPTHLIKTRGQQVTLRCSSQSGHNTVSWYQQALGQGPQFIFQYYREEENGRGNFPPRFSGLQFPNYSSELNVNALELDDSALYLCASSLDGGTEAFFGQGTRLTVV.